This T cell receptor beta chain was sequenced for a study of blood T cell repertoires in COVID-19. V dropped 4 bases and J dropped 0; count of bases not matched to a gene: 4. The CDR3 spans 16 residues. Looked up from germline, CDR1 is SGHAT and CDR2 is FQNNGV. Patients from Seattle were sampled longitudinally, starting during active infection. Clones were sequenced by immunoSEQ multiplex PCR, and TCRdb holds only the in-frame ones, with some missing. The table records around 400,000 clones, around 87% of them present only once. V and J are TRBV11-2 and TRBJ2-1; 9 bases match TRBD2. Sequenced material: peripheral blood. The receptor's source is a woman aged 60-75 years with COVID-19, enrolled during active disease. This chain's CDR3 is CASSSRLAASYNEQFF. In DNA, the CDR3 is TGTGCCAGCAGCTCCCGACTAGCGGCCTCCTACAATGAGCAGTTCTTC.